This TCR beta chain was recovered during a study of radiation and T cells in renal cell carcinoma. Study results and caveats: Irradiated tumors had higher TCR clonality than control tumors. Compared with controls, irradiated tumors had more, larger dominant CDR3 motifs.

Data came from immunoSEQ multiplex PCR; TCRdb stores just in-frame clones and leaves some out. Among roughly 12,000 clones listed, 30% to 40% were seen once. To note about this clone: Its antigen is unidentified.

Treatment given: 15 Gy SBRT to primary tumor, nephrectomy 4 weeks later. Unmatched junction bases numbered 6, after V lost 7 bases and J lost 3 bases. The germline V gene has CDR1 MNHNY and CDR2 SVGAGI (reference sequence). The CDR3 consists of 14 residues. The receptor comes from a man aged 55 to 69 with renal cell carcinoma. V and J are TRBV6-6 and TRBJ1-1, with TRBD1 matching over 9 bases. The input for sequencing was tumor tissue, taken from a patient whose treatment included radiotherapy and nephrectomy. The CDR3 sequence: CASIPRDRDTEAFF. As DNA, the CDR3 is TGTGCCAGCATTCCAAGGGACAGGGACACTGAAGCTTTCTTT.